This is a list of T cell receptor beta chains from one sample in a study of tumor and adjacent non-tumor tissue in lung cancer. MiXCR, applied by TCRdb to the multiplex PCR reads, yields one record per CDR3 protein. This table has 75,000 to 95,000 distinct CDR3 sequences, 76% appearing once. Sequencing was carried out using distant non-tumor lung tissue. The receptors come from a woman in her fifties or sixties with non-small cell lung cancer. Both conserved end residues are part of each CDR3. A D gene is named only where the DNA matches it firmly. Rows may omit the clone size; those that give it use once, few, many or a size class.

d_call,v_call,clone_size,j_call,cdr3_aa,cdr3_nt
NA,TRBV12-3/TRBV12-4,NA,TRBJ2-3,CASSPGGGTDTRYF,TGTGCCAGCAGTCCCGGTGGAGGCACAGATACGCGGTATTTT
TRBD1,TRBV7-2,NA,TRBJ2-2,CASSLSHADRGFMGGELFF,TGTGCCAGCAGCTTATCCCACGCCGACAGGGGGTTTATGGGCGGGGAGCTGTTTTTT
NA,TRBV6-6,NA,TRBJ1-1,CASSPGTANAEAFF,TGCGCCAGCAGCCCCGGGACGGCTAACGCTGAAGCTTTCTTT
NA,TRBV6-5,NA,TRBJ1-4,CASSPTDRRVNEKLSF,TGTGCCAGCAGCCCCACTGACAGGCGGGTCAATGAAAAACTGTCTTTT
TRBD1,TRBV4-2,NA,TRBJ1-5,CASSQSDRDKPQHF,TGTGCCAGCAGCCAATCGGACAGGGATAAGCCTCAGCATTTT
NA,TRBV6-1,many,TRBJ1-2,CASNPTDYGYTF,TGTGCCAGCAACCCAACAGACTATGGCTACACCTTC
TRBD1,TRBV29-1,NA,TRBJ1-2,CIVEDLLQGDHGYTF,TGCATCGTTGAGGATCTTTTACAGGGGGATCATGGCTACACCTTC
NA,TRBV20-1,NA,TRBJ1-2,CNAKGTANYGYTF,TGCAATGCAAAAGGGACGGCAAACTATGGCTACACCTTC
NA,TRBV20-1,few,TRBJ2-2,CSASDNTRVLFF,TGCAGTGCTAGTGACAACACCAGGGTGCTGTTTTTT
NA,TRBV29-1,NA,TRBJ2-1,CNVEGFGGVTSYDKQFF,TGCAACGTTGAAGGGTTCGGCGGGGTAACCTCCTACGATAAGCAGTTCTTC
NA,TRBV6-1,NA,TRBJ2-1,CASSETQLGGNEQFF,TGTGCCAGCAGTGAGACGCAACTTGGGGGCAATGAGCAGTTCTTC
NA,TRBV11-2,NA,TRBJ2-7,CASSTRTGRTYVRYF,TGTGCCAGCAGCACCCGAACAGGGCGCACCTACGTGCGGTACTTC
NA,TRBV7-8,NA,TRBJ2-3,CASSLGLESTSSIDMQYF,TGTGCCAGCAGCTTAGGACTAGAGTCGACCTCTAGCATAGATATGCAGTATTTT
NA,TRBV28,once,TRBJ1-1,CASILQGGRGNTEASF,TGTGCCAGCATTCTCCAAGGGGGGCGAGGGAACACTGAAGCTTCCTTT
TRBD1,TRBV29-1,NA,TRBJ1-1,CSVLQGAMDSEAFF,TGCAGCGTTCTCCAGGGGGCAATGGACAGTGAAGCTTTCTTT
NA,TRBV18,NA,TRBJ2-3,CASSARPLAGTDTQYF,TGTGCCAGCTCAGCTCGGCCTCTAGCCGGCACAGATACGCAGTATTTT
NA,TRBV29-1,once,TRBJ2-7,CSVLTAISIYEQYF,TGCAGCGTTCTCACAGCGATTAGCATCTACGAGCAGTACTTC
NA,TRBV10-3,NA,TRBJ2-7,CSTELITYEQYF,TGTTCCACCGAACTGATAACCTACGAGCAGTACTTC
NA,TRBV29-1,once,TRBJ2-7,CSVKSLGRIHGQYF,TGCAGCGTTAAATCCCTCGGGAGAATCCACGGGCAGTACTTC
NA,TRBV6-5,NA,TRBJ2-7,CASWSGNAYEHYF,TGTGCCAGCTGGAGCGGTAATGCCTACGAGCATTACTTC
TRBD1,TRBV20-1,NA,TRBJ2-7,CSARETRGSYEQYF,TGCAGTGCTAGAGAAACCAGGGGGAGCTATGAGCAGTACTTC
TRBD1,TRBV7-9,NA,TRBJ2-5,CASSSAGTGGKTQYF,TGTGCCAGTAGCTCCGCCGGGACAGGGGGAAAGACCCAGTACTTC
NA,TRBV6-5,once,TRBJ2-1,CASSLGREHFF,TGTGCCAGCAGTTTAGGACGTGAACATTTCTTC
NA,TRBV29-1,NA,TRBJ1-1,CSGTEQLNTEAFF,TGCAGCGGAACGGAACAGTTGAACACTGAAGCTTTCTTC
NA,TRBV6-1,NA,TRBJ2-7,CAGSSGDSYEQHF,TGTGCCGGCTCATCGGGGGACTCCTACGAGCAGCACTTC
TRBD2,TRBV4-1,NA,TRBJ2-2,CASSQYEGLAGGPADTGELCF,TGCGCCAGCAGCCAGTACGAAGGACTAGCGGGAGGGCCCGCGGACACCGGGGAGCTGTGTTTT
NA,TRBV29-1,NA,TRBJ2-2,CSVRGVVDTGVLFF,TGCAGCGTTCGAGGGGTGGTGGACACCGGGGTGCTGTTTTTT
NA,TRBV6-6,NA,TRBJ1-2,CAIEGTNYCYTF,TGTGCCATCGAAGGGACTAACTATTGCTACACCTTC
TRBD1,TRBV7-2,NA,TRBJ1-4,CASSHGQGGNEKLFF,TGTGCCAGCAGCCACGGACAGGGCGGCAATGAAAAACTGTTTTTT
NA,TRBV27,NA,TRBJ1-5,CASSREGGQPQHF,TGTGCCAGCAGTAGGGAGGGGGGGCAGCCCCAGCATTTT
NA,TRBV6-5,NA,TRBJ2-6,CASSYSSENSGTNVLTF,TGTGCCAGCAGTTACTCGAGTGAGAACTCTGGGACCAACGTCCTGACTTTC
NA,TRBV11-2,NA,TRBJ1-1,CASSLRVAMNTEAFF,TGTGCCAGCAGCCTTCGGGTAGCCATGAACACTGAAGCTTTCTTT
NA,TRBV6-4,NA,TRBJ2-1,CASSDSARVNNEQFF,TGTGCTAGCAGTGACTCGGCAAGGGTTAACAATGAGCAGTTCTTC
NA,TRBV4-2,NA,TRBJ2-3,CDSSDQSNTDTQYF,TGTGACAGCAGCGATCAGAGTAACACAGATACGCAGTATTTT
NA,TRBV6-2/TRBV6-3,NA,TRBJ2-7,CANSSVVVNYEQYF,TGTGCCAACAGTTCGGTCGTCGTCAACTACGAGCAATACTTC
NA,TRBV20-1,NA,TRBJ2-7,CSAPREDGSRDKQYF,TGCAGTGCTCCCCGCGAGGACGGGAGTAGAGACAAGCAGTACTTC
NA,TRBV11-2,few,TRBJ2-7,CASSLSGCTNEQYF,TGTGCCAGCAGCTTAAGTGGGTGTACCAACGAGCAGTACTTC
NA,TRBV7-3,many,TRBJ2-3,CASSFGDTDTQYF,TGTGCCAGCAGCTTCGGCGACACAGATACGCAGTATTTT
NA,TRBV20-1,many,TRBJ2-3,CSAPGSTDTQYF,TGCAGTGCTCCGGGATCCACAGATACGCAGTATTTT
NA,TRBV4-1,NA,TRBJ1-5,CASSQVPESNQHQHF,TGCGCCAGCAGCCAAGTACCAGAGTCCAATCAGCACCAGCATTTT
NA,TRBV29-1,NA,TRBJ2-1,CSVWSENEQFF,TGCAGCGTTTGGTCGGAAAATGAGCAGTTCTTC
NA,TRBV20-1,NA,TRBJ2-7,CSVGERDSYEQYF,TGCAGTGTTGGGGAGAGGGACTCCTACGAGCAGTACTTC
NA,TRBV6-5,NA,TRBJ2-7,CDSSLYDNSYEHHF,TGTGACAGCAGTCTATACGACAACTCCTACGAGCATCACTTC
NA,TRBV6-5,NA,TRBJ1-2,CASTTLRMGGGYTF,TGTGCCAGCACCACTTTACGTATGGGGGGCGGCTACACCTTC
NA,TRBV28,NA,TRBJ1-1,CASSPSKGPGAFDTEAFF,TGTGCCAGCAGCCCCTCGAAGGGTCCGGGGGCATTCGATACTGAAGCTTTCTTT
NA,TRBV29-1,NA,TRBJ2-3,CSVVTTADTQYF,TGCAGCGTTGTTACGACAGCAGATACGCAATATTTT
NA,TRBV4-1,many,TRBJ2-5,CASSQEGAGNQETQYF,TGCGCCAGCAGCCAAGAGGGCGCCGGAAACCAAGAGACCCAGTACTTC
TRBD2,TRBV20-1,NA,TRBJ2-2,CSARLPGLVTWELFF,TGCAGTGCGAGATTGCCGGGACTAGTAACCTGGGAGCTGTTTTTT
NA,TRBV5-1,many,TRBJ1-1,CASKEGVNTEAFF,TGCGCCAGCAAGGAGGGAGTGAACACTGAAGCTTTCTTT
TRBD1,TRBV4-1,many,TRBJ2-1,CASSHPTQGDAYNEQFF,TGCGCCAGCAGCCACCCGACACAGGGGGATGCATACAATGAGCAGTTCTTC
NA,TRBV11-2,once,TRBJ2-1,CASSLEVFREQFF,TGCGCCAGCAGCCTGGAGGTCTTCAGGGAGCAGTTCTTC